This is a list of T cell receptor beta chains from one sample in a study of blood T cell repertoires in COVID-19. Repertoires were generated with immunoSEQ multiplex PCR, while TCRdb's copy carries only in-frame clones and drops some. The sample records 200,000 to 250,000 clones, roughly 89% being singletons. The specimen was PBMCs or T cells enriched from blood (not recorded which). These receptors all come from a woman between 35 and 50 years old with acute COVID-19. CDR3s include the opening cysteine and the closing phenylalanine or tryptophan. D genes are given only for firm matches. Not every row has a clone size; where given, it reads once, few, many or a size class.

>TRBJ1-5|TRBV19|-|many
TGTGCCAGTAGTATCCCTAGGGGATATCAGCCCCAGCATTTT
CASSIPRGYQPQHF
>TRBJ1-2|TRBV7-2|-|-
TGTGCCAGCAGCCCCGCGGGGGCCGCCGGGCTAAGATACTATGGCTACACCTTC
CASSPAGAAGLRYYGYTF
>TRBJ1-1|TRBV5-1|-|-
TGCGCCAGCAGCTTGGCGTTATCGGGGGACCCTAACACTGAAGCTTTCTTT
CASSLALSGDPNTEAFF
>TRBJ1-2|TRBV19|-|-
TGTGCCAGTAGTATTGAAGGCAGGTCGGGCTACACCTTC
CASSIEGRSGYTF
>TRBJ1-1|TRBV27|-|-
TGTGCCAGCAGTTTTGGGCACACGAACACTGAAGCTTTCTTT
CASSFGHTNTEAFF
>TRBJ1-2|TRBV29-1|-|-
TGCAGCGTTGACGGAGGGAGGGGGGCGCGCTTC
CSVDGGRGARF
>TRBJ2-7|TRBV7-9|-|-
TGTGCCAGCACGGGGGCCTGGGCCCCCTACGAGCAGTACTTC
CASTGAWAPYEQYF
>TRBJ2-6|TRBV18|-|-
TGTGCCAGCTCACCTCAGCGGAATCCCGGGGCCAACGTCCTGACTTTC
CASSPQRNPGANVLTF
>TRBJ2-1|TRBV30|TRBD1|-
TGTGCCTGGAGACTCCCAGGGGGCCCCTACAATGAGCAGTTCTTC
CAWRLPGGPYNEQFF
>TRBJ1-2|TRBV6-1|TRBD1|-
TGTGCCAGCAGTGACGTTACCGGGACAGGGAAGGGTTGGAACTATGGCTACACCTTC
CASSDVTGTGKGWNYGYTF
>TRBJ2-3|TRBV11-2|TRBD2|-
TGTGCCAGCAGCTTCGGGCGGGGGACCACAGATACGCAGTATTTT
CASSFGRGTTDTQYF
>TRBJ1-2|TRBV12-3/TRBV12-4|-|few
TGTGCCAGCCTGGGGAGGGGCTATGGCTACACCTTC
CASLGRGYGYTF
>TRBJ2-5|TRBV28|-|-
TGTGCCAGCAGCTCCGGGACGGGAGTATCGCAAGAGACCCAGTACTTC
CASSSGTGVSQETQYF
>TRBJ1-6|TRBV5-5|-|-
TGTGCCTCAACATACGGCAGGGAATCACCCCTCCACTTT
CASTYGRESPLHF
>TRBJ1-1|TRBV18|-|-
TGTGCCAGCTCACCCACAGGGAACACTGAAGCTTTCTTT
CASSPTGNTEAFF
>TRBJ1-2|TRBV9|-|-
TGTGCCAGCAGCTCGACAAGTGGCTACACCTTC
CASSSTSGYTF
>TRBJ2-1|TRBV7-9|-|-
TGTGCCAGCAGCTGGGGGCTAGGCAATGAGCAGTTCTTC
CASSWGLGNEQFF
>TRBJ2-6|TRBV7-9|-|-
TGTGCCAGCAGCTTGACGGGACTTCTCTCTGGGGCCAACGTCCTGACTTTC
CASSLTGLLSGANVLTF
>TRBJ1-5|TRBV27|-|once
TGTGCCAGCAGTCCCGGGACTCCTAGCAATCAGCCCCAGCATTTT
CASSPGTPSNQPQHF
>TRBJ1-1|TRBV19|TRBD1|-
TGTGCCAGTAGTGGACAGGGGATGAACACTGAAGCTTTCTTT
CASSGQGMNTEAFF
>TRBJ2-7|TRBV6-5|-|-
TGTGCCAGCAGTTTTTCCACAGGGTATAGCTCCTACGAGCAGTACTTC
CASSFSTGYSSYEQYF
>TRBJ1-2|TRBV5-1|TRBD1|-
TGCGCCAGCAGCTCATCCGGGACAGGGGGCGCCGGCTATGGCTACACCTTC
CASSSSGTGGAGYGYTF
>TRBJ2-3|TRBV7-2|TRBD2|-
TGTGCCTATGGGGACTACACAGATACGCAGTATTTT
CAYGDYTDTQYF
>TRBJ1-2|TRBV11-2|TRBD1|-
TGTGCCAGCAGCCTCGACAGGGTCGATGGCTACACCTTC
CASSLDRVDGYTF
>TRBJ1-5|TRBV19|-|-
TGTGCCAGTAGATTCAACAGGCGGGGGAGCAATCAGCCCCAGCATTTT
CASRFNRRGSNQPQHF
>TRBJ2-3|TRBV12-5|TRBD2|-
TGTGCTAGTGGTTTGTACGGGGGGGCGACAGATACGCAGTATTTT
CASGLYGGATDTQYF
>TRBJ1-2|TRBV29-1|TRBD1|-
TGCAGCCCGGGGGACCGACAGGGGACTCCTAACTATGGCTACACCTTC
CSPGDRQGTPNYGYTF
>TRBJ2-7|TRBV9|-|-
TGTGCCAGCAGCGTAGCACATCAGGGTCCCTACGAGCAGTACTTC
CASSVAHQGPYEQYF
>TRBJ1-6|TRBV20-1|-|-
TGCAGTGCTAGTAACAGCGCACAGGGCTCCTATAATTCACCCCTCCACTTT
CSASNSAQGSYNSPLHF
>TRBJ1-6|TRBV19|-|-
TGTGCCAGTAGTATAGCATTACCAGGAACTTCACCCCTCCACTTT
CASSIALPGTSPLHF
>TRBJ1-4|TRBV2|-|-
TGTGCCAGCAGGGCTGCGGGTGGAGGGGCTAATGAAAAACTGTTTTTT
CASRAAGGGANEKLFF
>TRBJ1-1|TRBV19|-|-
TGTGCCAGTAGTACAGCGACGGTGAACACTGAAGCTTTCTTT
CASSTATVNTEAFF
>TRBJ1-1|TRBV5-1|-|-
TGCGCCAGCAGGTCAGGGGTATACACTGAAGCTTTCTTT
CASRSGVYTEAFF
>TRBJ1-1|TRBV27|TRBD1|-
TGTGCCAGCAGAGACTGGACAGGGGCGGACACTGAAGCTTTCTTT
CASRDWTGADTEAFF
>TRBJ1-4|TRBV27|-|-
TGTGCCAATTATAATGAAAAACTGTTTTTT
CANYNEKLFF
>TRBJ1-5|TRBV19|-|-
TGTGCCAGTAGTTCAGGGTGGAATCAGCCCCAGCATTTT
CASSSGWNQPQHF
>TRBJ2-7|TRBV5-1|-|-
TGCGCCAGCAGCCTCAACAGGGACGAGCAGTACTTC
CASSLNRDEQYF
>TRBJ2-1|TRBV6-5|TRBD2|-
TGTGCCAGCGCGGCGGGGGGCCGCCCCTACAATGAGCAGTTCTTC
CASAAGGRPYNEQFF
>TRBJ1-1|TRBV7-9|-|-
TGTGCCAGCAGCTTAGGGCAGGGGGAAGCTTTCTTT
CASSLGQGEAFF
>TRBJ2-5|TRBV9|-|-
TGTGCCAGCAGCGTAGATTCCCGGACAGCTGAAGAGACCCAGTACTTC
CASSVDSRTAEETQYF
>TRBJ1-2|TRBV5-1|-|-
TGCGCCAGCAGCTCAACGAATTTGGAGCTCGCCTTC
CASSSTNLELAF
>TRBJ2-7|TRBV6-5|TRBD2|-
TGTGCCAGCAACCTCCGGGACTACTCCTACGAGCAGTACTTC
CASNLRDYSYEQYF
>TRBJ1-5|TRBV12-3/TRBV12-4|TRBD1|-
TGTGCCAGCAGCAGGGACAGCCGGCCCCAGCATTTT
CASSRDSRPQHF
>TRBJ1-2|TRBV27|-|-
TGTGCCAGCAGTTTAGTCGGTAACTATGGCTACACCTTC
CASSLVGNYGYTF
>TRBJ1-1|TRBV27|-|-
TGTGCCAGCAGTTTATCTCTTAACACTGAAGCTTTCTTT
CASSLSLNTEAFF
>TRBJ1-1|TRBV2|TRBD1|-
TGTGCCAGCAGTGAACCCCTCTTCCCCGGGACAGGGGAGGACACTGAAGCTTTCTTT
CASSEPLFPGTGEDTEAFF
>TRBJ1-2|TRBV9|TRBD1|-
TGTGCCAGCAGCGTAGCGACAGGGGGCGGCTCCAGCTATGGCTACACCTTC
CASSVATGGGSSYGYTF